Reported below is one T cell receptor beta chain. Its antigen is unknown. No base-level quality is on record; no much larger clone is a single base apart. The sample comes from a study of T cell responses to AZD1222 COVID-19 vaccine (dated by TCRdb to the early 2020s). Broadly, across the study: A total of approximately 240 trial participants underwent TCR sequencing, of whom more than 200 had received two doses of AZD1222 and around 25 had received two doses of the MenACWY control vaccine. Trial participants were enrolled into age subgroups of 18-55, 56-69 and 70-plus years, which contained 148, 28 and 57 TCR-sequenced participants, respectively.

The CDR3 regions of human TCRbeta chains were analyzed by immunosequencing. The original pipeline was this. TCRs in the repertoires were compared against a reference library of SARS-CoV-2-specific TCRs that had been generated with the MIRA antigen-specificity platform. Breadth meant the fraction of unique TCRs that were SARS-CoV-2-associated, whereas depth meant the fraction of total T cells that were SARS-CoV-2-associated. Using the MIRA data, every spike-specific TCR was mapped to the spike region that the TCR reacted to and assigned to either a CD4 or a CD8 class. Log10-transformed breadth and depth values were compared by one-way ANOVA with Sidak's multiple comparisons tests. In TCRdb, the immuneACCESS table is reduced to in-frame sequences with V and J assigned. These tables do not hold every clone; where another copy was compared, an unresolved V gene accounts for under half, and the others remain unexplained. That table furnishes V, J and clone size, whereas the DNA furnished D and trimming. This sample holds 90,000 to 110,000 clones; roughly 86% were observed only once. The ten most abundant clones make up about 4% of the sample.

Broader findings and caveats from the paper: Epitopes outside the regions mutated in the B.1.351 and B.1.1.7 variants were reportedly recognized by nearly half of the unique spike-specific TCRs. Conclusions about previously exposed vaccinees are limited because only five to seven AZD1222 recipients were SARS-CoV-2 seropositive at baseline. Spike-specific TCR breadth and depth rose significantly after two AZD1222 doses compared with day 0 and with MenACWY recipients. Because no samples from the day 14 peak response were available, repertoires could be characterized only after the peak T cell response. CD4 TCRs associated with the vaccine covered the entire spike protein, and the dominant responses were in regions 160-218 and 743-854. In the small 56-69-year group, the increase in depth fell short of significance, most likely because of low power. Most participants were white British and females outnumbered males, and the authors suggested that clonal diversity may have been underestimated.

The time point label here, explained by the study, means: about 28 days (+/-7) after the second vaccine dose. Because spike-specific TCR depth and breadth did not differ between the two schedules, AZD1222 recipients who got a second dose at roughly 4 weeks were pooled with those who got a second dose at roughly 12 weeks. Vaccinee samples came from UK trials COV001 and COV002, including a single-blind randomized controlled phase 2/3 trial of AZD1222 (ChAdOx1 nCoV-19) in healthy adults. For TCRbeta chain sequencing, PBMC samples from trial participants were taken at day 0 and at day 28 after the second dose. Based on the germline V gene, the CDR1 and CDR2 sequences are SGHAT and FQNNGV. The CDR3 starts with the cysteine, ends with the phenylalanine, and has 15 residues. Kept here is only the CDR3 DNA, which spans 45 bases and is read in frame from base 1. After removal of 5 bases from V and 0 bases from J, the junction retains 5 bases not matched to a gene.

The source of this sequence is an adult who received the AZD1222 COVID-19 vaccine. The V and J genes are TRBV11-2 and TRBJ2-3, with 7 bases matching TRBD2. Material: peripheral blood, obtained 28 days after the second AZD1222 dose. CDR3 region: CASSPQGGSTDTQYF. The nucleotide sequence reads as follows: TGTGCCAGCAGCCCTCAGGGAGGGAGCACAGATACGCAGTATTTT. The CDR3, completed at both ends by the reference TRBV11-2 and TRBJ2-3 genes, gives the full variable domain EAGVAQSPRYKIIEKRQSVAFWCNPISGHATLYWYQQILGQGPKLLIQFQNNGVVDDSQLPKDRFSAERLKGVDSTLKIQPAKLEDSAVYLCASSPQGGSTDTQYFGPGTRLTVL.